The 28 T cell receptor beta chains listed next were all sequenced from one sample in a study of response to subunit inactivated influenza vaccine. MiXCR, applied by TCRdb to the RT-PCR reads, yields one record per CDR3 protein. Counted here are about 520,000 distinct CDR3 sequences, around 25% occurring once; the ten biggest clones make up about 1.9%. The sequenced sample was CD4+ T cells sorted from PBMCs, obtained around 5 days after vaccination. Receptors were obtained from a man aged 50-59 years who received an inactivated influenza vaccine.

This rearrangement joins TRBV20-1 to TRBJ1-6, with D hard to call. Trimming left V 3 bases short and J 9 bases short, with 15 bases between. Germline CDR1 and CDR2: DFQATT and SNEGSKA (reference sequence). The CDR3 totals 14 residues. CDR3 DNA sequence: TGCAGTGCTAGTACATCGAGAGAAGGTTCACCCCTCCACTTT. This translates into CSASTSREGSPLHF.

This clonotype was counted between two and nine times. This chain joins TRBV20-1 and TRBJ2-3, with 8 nucleotides matching TRBD2. The CDR3 is 15 amino acids. The germline CDR1 and CDR2 sequences are DFQATT and SNEGSKA (reference sequence). V was clipped by 1 base and J by 0 bases; unmatched bases: 3. The CDR3 region has the DNA TGCAGTGCTAGAGTGGCTAGCGGGAGCACAGATACGCAGTATTTT. This codes for CSARVASGSTDTQYF.

This rearrangement joins TRBV9 to TRBJ2-5, with 12 positions matching TRBD2. Unmatched junction bases numbered 5, after V lost 0 bases and J lost 5 bases. The CDR3 is 16 residues long. Looked up from germline, CDR1 is SGDLS and CDR2 is YYNGEE. The CDR3 coding sequence is TGTGCCAGCAGCGTAGGACTAGCGGGGGTCGAGGAGACCCAGTACTTC. This sequence encodes CASSVGLAGVEETQYF.

This rearrangement joins TRBV5-1 to TRBJ2-5, with a tentative D call TRBD2 (6 bases). Germline CDR1 is SGHRS and CDR2 is YFSETQ. V dropped 4 bases and J dropped 5 bases, with 12 bases sitting between them. This CDR3 has 13 residues. The CDR3 is CASSGDSMETQYF. The CDR3 nucleotides are TGCGCCAGCAGCGGGGACTCAATGGAGACCCAGTACTTC. Variable domain in full (rest from reference TRBV5-1 and TRBJ2-5): KAGVTQTPRYLIKTRGQQVTLSCSPISGHRSVSWYQQTPGQGLQFLFEYFSETQRNKGNFPGRFSGRQFSNSRSEMNVSTLELGDSALYLCASSGDSMETQYFGPGTRLLVL.

The chain links TRBV20-1 to TRBJ1-1, with D possibly matching TRBD1 (5 bases). V was cut by 0 bases and J by 5 bases, with 16 bases left in between. Germline CDR1 reads DFQATT; CDR2 reads SNEGSKA (reference sequence). This CDR3 has 15 amino acids. The CDR3 is CSARDSAGGATEAFF. The DNA for the CDR3 is TGCAGTGCTAGAGACTCAGCCGGGGGTGCGACTGAAGCTTTCTTT.

There are a few counts of this clonotype. The rearrangement joins TRBV7-2 to TRBJ2-2, with D possibly called TRBD1 or TRBD2 (5 bases each). Germline V gene lookup returns CDR1 SGHTA and CDR2 FQGNSA. CDR3 length: 15 residues. V was shortened by 4 bases and J by 1 base, with 10 bases between the two germline ends. The CDR3 here is CASSSQGVNTGELFF. The CDR3 nucleotides read TGTGCCAGCAGCTCCCAGGGAGTGAACACCGGGGAGCTGTTTTTT.

The gene calls are TRBV12-3 or TRBV12-4 and TRBJ2-7, with TRBD1 matching over 10 bases. The CDR3 spans 13 residues. With 4 bases clipped from V and 3 bases from J, the junction kept 0 bases outside the gene matches. This CDR3 is CASSWTGGYEQYF. In DNA form, the CDR3 reads TGTGCCAGCAGTTGGACAGGGGGCTACGAGCAGTACTTC.

The chain is built from TRBV7-2 and TRBJ2-5, with a tentative D call TRBD1 (5 bases). This CDR3 is built from 15 residues. V lost 2 bases and J lost 0, with 10 bases in between. The germline V gene has CDR1 SGHTA and CDR2 FQGNSA. In DNA form, the CDR3 reads TGTGCCAGCAGCTTAAATTCAGGGTACCAAGAGACCCAGTACTTC. Protein: CASSLNSGYQETQYF.

The chain has TRBV7-2 and TRBJ2-7, with 9 bases identical to TRBD2. The CDR3 contains 15 residues. Germline CDR1 reads SGHTA; CDR2 reads FQGNSA. The V segment lost 3 bases and the J segment 3 bases; nucleotides outside the gene matches: 6. CDR3 in amino acids: CASSFNSGGSYEQYF. CDR3 coding DNA: TGTGCCAGCAGCTTCAATAGCGGGGGAAGCTACGAGCAGTACTTC.

Only a few counts were recorded for this clonotype. The rearrangement uses TRBV20-1 and TRBJ2-4, with D possibly called TRBD1 or TRBD2 (5 bases each). V was trimmed by 6 bases and J by 8 bases, leaving 11 bases between them. Germline CDR1 reads DFQATT; CDR2 reads SNEGSKA (reference sequence). CDR3 length: 11 residues. Written as DNA, the CDR3 is TGCAGTGCCGACCGGGGCGACATTCAGTACTTC. It translates to CSADRGDIQYF.

This rearrangement joins TRBV6-2 or TRBV6-3 to TRBJ2-3, with a possible D match to TRBD1 (7 bases). Germline assignment: CDR1 MNHEY and CDR2 SVGEGT. V was pared by 8 bases and J by 0 bases, with 18 bases between. This CDR3 has 16 residues. The CDR3 is CASRTRGVASTDTQYF. The CDR3 DNA is TGTGCCAGCCGAACCAGGGGGGTCGCAAGCACAGATACGCAGTATTTT.

The chain has TRBV2 and TRBJ2-7; D is perhaps TRBD1 or TRBD2 (5 bases each). The CDR3 has 13 amino acids. V was pared by 7 bases and J by 3 bases, with 13 bases between. CDR1 and CDR2 (germline): SNHLY, FYNNEI. Written as DNA, the CDR3 is TGTGCCAGCAACCGGGACGGTAACTACGAGCAGTACTTC. This encodes CASNRDGNYEQYF. The full variable domain, its missing parts supplied by reference TRBV2 and TRBJ2-7, is EPEVTQTPSHQVTQMGQEVILRCVPISNHLYFYWYRQILGQKVEFLVSFYNNEISEKSEIFDDQFSVERPDGSNFTLKIRSTKLEDSAMYFCASNRDGNYEQYFGPGTRLTVT.

V and J are TRBV30 and TRBJ2-5, with unresolved D. CDR1 and CDR2 (germline): GTSNPN, SVGIG (reference sequence). The length of the CDR3 is 10 residues. The V end lost 1 base, the J end lost 3 bases, and 0 bases lay between the germline ends. CDR3 sequence: CAWSEETQYF. Here the CDR3 DNA reads TGTGCCTGGAGTGAAGAGACCCAGTACTTC.

The chain links TRBV7-9 to TRBJ2-3, with TRBD2 identical over 10 bases. The CDR3 is made up of 13 amino acids. V lost 0 bases to trimming and J lost 14 bases; unmatched junction nucleotides: 5. Per the germline V gene, CDR1 is SEHNR and CDR2 is FQNEAQ (reference sequence). The CDR3 reads CASSLALTSGLYF. CDR3 sequence (DNA): TGTGCCAGCAGCTTAGCGTTGACTAGCGGGCTGTATTTT. Complete variable domain (other parts from reference TRBV7-9 and TRBJ2-3): DTGVSQNPRHKITKRGQNVTFRCDPISEHNRLYWYRQTLGQGPEFLTYFQNEAQLEKSRLLSDRFSAERPKGSFSTLEIQRTEQGDSAMYLCASSLALTSGLYFGPGTRLTVL.

This clonotype showed up just a few times. The J gene is TRBJ1-1, the V gene TRBV10-3; D gene uncertain. The CDR3 runs to 14 residues. V shed 0 bases and J shed 6 bases, with 11 bases lying between them. Germline V lookup: CDR1 ENHRY, CDR2 SYGVKD. CDR3 loop: CAISESHKQAEAFF. CDR3 DNA: TGTGCCATCAGTGAGTCCCATAAGCAGGCTGAAGCTTTCTTT.

The sample holds a few counts of this clonotype. The rearrangement uses TRBV3-1 and TRBJ2-3, with 12 nucleotides matching TRBD2. The CDR3 has 16 residues. CDR1 is LGHDT, CDR2 YNNKEL, per germline (reference sequence). After removal of 4 bases from V and 2 bases from J, the junction contained 4 bases not matched to a gene. CDR3 in DNA: TGTGCCAGCAGCCTCGGACTAGCGGGATTCACAGATACGCAGTATTTT. Translation: CASSLGLAGFTDTQYF.

This clonotype was picked up a small number of times. The chain links TRBV18 to TRBJ1-6; no clear D. With 3 bases removed from V and 7 bases from J, the gap between germline ends came to 10 bases. CDR1 is KGHSH and CDR2 is LQKENI in the germline V gene. The length of the CDR3 is 14 residues. CDR3: CASSPDPRNSPLHF. DNA of the CDR3: TGTGCCAGCTCACCTGATCCCCGGAATTCACCCCTCCACTTT.

This clonotype was found a few times. The chain employs TRBV12-3 or TRBV12-4 and TRBJ1-1; weak D call: TRBD1 (5 bases). The CDR3 has 15 residues. The germline V and J ends were trimmed by 6 bases and 0 bases, with 14 bases remaining between them. The CDR3 is CASRGRQILNTEAFF. In nucleotides, the CDR3 is TGTGCCAGCAGGGGACGACAGATCCTGAACACTGAAGCTTTCTTT.

V gene TRBV11-2 combines with J gene TRBJ2-1; D unresolved. V was trimmed by 2 bases and J by 7 bases, leaving 9 bases between them. The CDR3 length is 13 residues. CDR1 SGHAT and CDR2 FQNNGV come from the germline V gene. CDR3 sequence reads: CASSLSLRNEQFF. The CDR3, as DNA: TGTGCCAGCAGCTTATCTCTGCGGAATGAGCAGTTCTTC. Using reference TRBV11-2 and TRBJ2-1 for the parts outside the CDR3, the full variable domain is EAGVAQSPRYKIIEKRQSVAFWCNPISGHATLYWYQQILGQGPKLLIQFQNNGVVDDSQLPKDRFSAERLKGVDSTLKIQPAKLEDSAVYLCASSLSLRNEQFFGPGTRLTVL.

This clonotype was counted a few times. The chain has TRBV3-1 and TRBJ2-7, with 9 bases matching TRBD2. The CDR3 extends over 14 amino acids. CDR1 is LGHDT, CDR2 YNNKEL, per germline (reference sequence). V was clipped by 1 base and J by 9 bases; unmatched bases: 7. CDR3 nucleotides: TGTGCCAGCAGCCAAGGACTAGCGGTATCAGGGCAGTACTTC. It codes for CASSQGLAVSGQYF.

This clonotype was seen a handful of times. CDR3 nucleotide sequence: TGTGCCAGCAGCTTTAGCGGGGGTTCCAATGAGCAGTTCTTC. It specifies CASSFSGGSNEQFF. The chain couples TRBV7-2 to TRBJ2-1; TRBD2 aligns across 9 bases. V gave up 3 bases and J gave up 6 bases; unmatched junction bases: 3. Per germline, CDR1 SGHTA and CDR2 FQGNSA. The CDR3 is made up of 14 amino acids.

The rearrangement uses TRBV14 and TRBJ2-1, with D uncertain. The CDR3 is 17 amino acids. V lost 0 bases to trimming and J lost 0 bases, with 12 bases between them. Germline CDR1 reads SGHDN; CDR2 reads FVKESK. The CDR3 region is CASSQEPNRGSYNEQFF. CDR3 DNA: TGTGCCAGCAGCCAAGAGCCCAACCGAGGCTCCTACAATGAGCAGTTCTTC.

This clonotype was recorded a few times. This chain joins TRBV28 and TRBJ2-2, with D hard to call. The germline V and J ends were trimmed by 2 bases and 6 bases, with 7 bases remaining between them. The CDR3 loop spans 13 amino acids. Germline V gene data show CDR1 as MDHEN and CDR2 as SYDVKM. In DNA form, the CDR3 reads TGTGCCAGCAGTTTACGGCGCCCCGGGGAGCTGTTTTTT. This encodes CASSLRRPGELFF.

The chain uses TRBV6-1 and TRBJ1-6, with D perhaps TRBD1 (5 bases). The V end lost 6 bases, the J end lost 4 bases, and 22 bases lay between the germline ends. Germline V CDR1 and CDR2: MNHNS, SASEGT. The CDR3 is 18 residues long. CDR3 protein: CASSPGEGQRGYNSPLHF. The CDR3 DNA reads as TGTGCCAGCAGCCCCGGAGAGGGTCAAAGGGGATATAATTCACCCCTCCACTTT.

This clonotype was seen ten or more times. The chain couples TRBV12-3 or TRBV12-4 to TRBJ2-3, with a possible D match to TRBD2 (5 bases). V was clipped by 6 bases and J by 6 bases, with 13 bases between them. This CDR3 is 13 amino acids long. The DNA for the CDR3 is TGTGCCAGCAGGAGGACGGAGGCGGATACGCAGTATTTT. This gives the protein CASRRTEADTQYF.

The gene calls are TRBV7-9 and TRBJ2-1; 8 bases match TRBD1. Per germline, CDR1 SEHNR and CDR2 FQNEAQ (reference sequence). The CDR3 consists of 15 residues. V lost 1 base to trimming and J lost 12 bases; unmatched junction nucleotides: 11. Here the CDR3 reads CASSLVLAGGSLQFF. The DNA of the CDR3 is TGTGCCAGCAGCTTAGTATTGGCAGGGGGCTCACTGCAGTTCTTC.

This clonotype was observed at least ten times. The V and J genes are TRBV5-1 and TRBJ2-3; 14 bases line up with TRBD2. The CDR3 length is 16 residues. V lost 0 bases and J lost 4; bases outside the gene matches: 1. CDR1 SGHRS and CDR2 YFSETQ come from the germline V gene. The CDR3 is CASSLGLAGGPDTQYF. Written as DNA, the CDR3 is TGCGCCAGCAGCTTGGGACTAGCGGGAGGGCCAGATACGCAGTATTTT.

J is TRBJ2-7 and V is TRBV18; 12 bases match TRBD1. This CDR3 has 15 residues. CDR1 KGHSH and CDR2 LQKENI come from the germline V gene. With V trimmed by 4 bases and J by 6 bases, 7 bases remained unmatched. The CDR3 spells CASSQRDRGLREQYF. The CDR3 DNA reads as TGTGCCAGCTCACAGCGGGACAGGGGGCTTCGCGAGCAGTACTTC.